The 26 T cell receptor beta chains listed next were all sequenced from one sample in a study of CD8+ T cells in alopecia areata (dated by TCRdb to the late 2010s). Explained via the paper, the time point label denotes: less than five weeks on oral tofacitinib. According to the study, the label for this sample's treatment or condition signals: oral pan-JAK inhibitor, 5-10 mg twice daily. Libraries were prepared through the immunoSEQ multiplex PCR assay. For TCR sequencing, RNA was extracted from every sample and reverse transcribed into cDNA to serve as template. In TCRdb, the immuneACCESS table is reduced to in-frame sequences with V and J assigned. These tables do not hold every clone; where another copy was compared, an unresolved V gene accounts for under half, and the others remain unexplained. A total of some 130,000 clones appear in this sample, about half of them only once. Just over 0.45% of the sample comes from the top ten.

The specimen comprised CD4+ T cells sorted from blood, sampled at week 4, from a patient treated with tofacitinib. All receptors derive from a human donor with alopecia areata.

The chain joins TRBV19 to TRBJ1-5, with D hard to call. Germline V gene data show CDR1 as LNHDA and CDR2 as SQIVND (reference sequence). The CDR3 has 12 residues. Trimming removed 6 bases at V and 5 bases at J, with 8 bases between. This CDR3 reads CASSWLDQPQHF. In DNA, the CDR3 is TGTGCCAGTAGCTGGCTGGATCAGCCCCAGCATTTT.

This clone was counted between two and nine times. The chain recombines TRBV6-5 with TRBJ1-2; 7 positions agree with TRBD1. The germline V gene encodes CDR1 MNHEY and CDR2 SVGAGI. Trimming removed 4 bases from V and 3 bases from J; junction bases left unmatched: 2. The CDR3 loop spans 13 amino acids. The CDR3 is CASSSGGHYGYTF. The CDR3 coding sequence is TGTGCCAGCAGTTCAGGGGGGCACTATGGCTACACCTTC.

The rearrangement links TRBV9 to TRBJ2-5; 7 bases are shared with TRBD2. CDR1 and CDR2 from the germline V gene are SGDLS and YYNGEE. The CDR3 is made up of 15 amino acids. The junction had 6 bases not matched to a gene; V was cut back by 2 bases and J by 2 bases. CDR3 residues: CASSVLGGRQETQYF. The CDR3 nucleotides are TGTGCCAGCAGCGTCCTCGGGGGGAGACAAGAGACCCAGTACTTC. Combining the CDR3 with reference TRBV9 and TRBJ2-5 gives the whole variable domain DSGVTQTPKHLITATGQRVTLRCSPRSGDLSVYWYQQSLDQGLQFLIQYYNGEERAKGNILERFSAQQFPDLHSELNLSSLELGDSALYFCASSVLGGRQETQYFGPGTRLLVL.

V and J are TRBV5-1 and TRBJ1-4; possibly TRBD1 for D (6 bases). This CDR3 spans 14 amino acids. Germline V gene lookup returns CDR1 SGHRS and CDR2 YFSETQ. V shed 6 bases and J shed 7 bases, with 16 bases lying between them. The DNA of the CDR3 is TGCGCCAGCACCACCGGGACCAGGGGTGAAAAACTGTTTTTT. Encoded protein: CASTTGTRGEKLFF. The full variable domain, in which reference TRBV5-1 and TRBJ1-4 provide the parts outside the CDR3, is KAGVTQTPRYLIKTRGQQVTLSCSPISGHRSVSWYQQTPGQGLQFLFEYFSETQRNKGNFPGRFSGRQFSNSRSEMNVSTLELGDSALYLCASTTGTRGEKLFFGSGTQLSVL.

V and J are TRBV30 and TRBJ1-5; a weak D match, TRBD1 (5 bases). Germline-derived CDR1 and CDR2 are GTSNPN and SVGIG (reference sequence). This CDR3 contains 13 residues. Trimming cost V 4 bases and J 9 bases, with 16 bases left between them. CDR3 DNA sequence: TGTGCCTGGAAGCCGGGACCTGGAGGGCCCCAGCATTTT. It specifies CAWKPGPGGPQHF. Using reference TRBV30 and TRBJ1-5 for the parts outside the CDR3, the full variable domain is SQTIHQWPATLVQPVGSPLSLECTVEGTSNPNLYWYRQAAGRGLQLLFYSVGIGQISSEVPQNLSASRPQDRQFILSSKKLLLSDSGFYLCAWKPGPGGPQHFGDGTRLSIL.

The CDR3 nucleotides are TGTGCCAGCAGTGAAGTTTTGGGGTCCGGGGAGCTGTTTTTT. Residues: CASSEVLGSGELFF. The chain recombines TRBV2 with TRBJ2-2; D gene ambiguous. CDR1 is SNHLY and CDR2 is FYNNEI in the germline V gene. Trimming took 1 base from V and 6 from J, leaving 9 bases between them. CDR3 length: 14 amino acids.

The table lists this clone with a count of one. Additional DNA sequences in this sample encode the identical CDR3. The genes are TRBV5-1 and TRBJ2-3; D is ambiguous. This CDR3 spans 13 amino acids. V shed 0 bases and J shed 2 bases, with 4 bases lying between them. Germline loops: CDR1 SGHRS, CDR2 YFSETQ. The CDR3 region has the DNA TGCGCCAGCAGCTTGGATGTCACAGATACGCAGTATTTT. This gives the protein CASSLDVTDTQYF.

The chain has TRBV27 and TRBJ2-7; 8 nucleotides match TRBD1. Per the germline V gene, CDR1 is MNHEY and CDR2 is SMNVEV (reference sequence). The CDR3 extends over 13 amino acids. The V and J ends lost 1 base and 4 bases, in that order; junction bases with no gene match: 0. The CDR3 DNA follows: TGTGCCAGCAGTTTATACAGGGGGTACGAGCAGTACTTC. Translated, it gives CASSLYRGYEQYF.

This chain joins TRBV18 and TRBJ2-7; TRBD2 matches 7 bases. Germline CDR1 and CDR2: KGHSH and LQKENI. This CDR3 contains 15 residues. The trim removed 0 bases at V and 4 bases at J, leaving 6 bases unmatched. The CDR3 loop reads CASSPPVGGLYEQYF. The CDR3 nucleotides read TGTGCCAGCTCACCACCGGTCGGGGGGTTGTACGAGCAGTACTTC. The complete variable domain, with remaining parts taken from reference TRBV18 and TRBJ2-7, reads NAGVMQNPRHLVRRRGQEARLRCSPMKGHSHVYWYRQLPEEGLKFMVYLQKENIIDESGMPKERFSAEFPKEGPSILRIQQVVRGDSAAYFCASSPPVGGLYEQYFGPGTRLTVT.

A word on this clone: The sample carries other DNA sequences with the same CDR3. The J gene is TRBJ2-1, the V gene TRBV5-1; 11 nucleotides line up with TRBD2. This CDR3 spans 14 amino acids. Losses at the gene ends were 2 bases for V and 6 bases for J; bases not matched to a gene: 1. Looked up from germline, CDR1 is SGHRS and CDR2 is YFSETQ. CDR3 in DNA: TGCGCCAGCAGCTTAACTAGCGGGAGCAATGAGCAGTTCTTC. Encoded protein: CASSLTSGSNEQFF.

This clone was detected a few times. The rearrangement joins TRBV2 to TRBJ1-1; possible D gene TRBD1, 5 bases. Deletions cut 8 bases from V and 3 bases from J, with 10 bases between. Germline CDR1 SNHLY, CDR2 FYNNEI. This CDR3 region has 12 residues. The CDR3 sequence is CASQGLDTEAFF. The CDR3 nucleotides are TGTGCCAGCCAGGGTCTGGACACTGAAGCTTTCTTT.

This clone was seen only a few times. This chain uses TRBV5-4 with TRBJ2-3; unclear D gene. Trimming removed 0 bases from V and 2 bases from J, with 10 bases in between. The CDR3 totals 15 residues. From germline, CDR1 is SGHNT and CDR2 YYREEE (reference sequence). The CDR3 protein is CASSLGVGNTDTQYF. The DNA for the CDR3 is TGTGCCAGCAGCTTGGGAGTTGGAAACACAGATACGCAGTATTTT. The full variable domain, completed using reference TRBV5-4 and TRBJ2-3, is ETGVTQSPTHLIKTRGQQVTLRCSSQSGHNTVSWYQQALGQGPQFIFQYYREEENGRGNFPPRFSGLQFPNYSSELNVNALELDDSALYLCASSLGVGNTDTQYFGPGTRLTVL.

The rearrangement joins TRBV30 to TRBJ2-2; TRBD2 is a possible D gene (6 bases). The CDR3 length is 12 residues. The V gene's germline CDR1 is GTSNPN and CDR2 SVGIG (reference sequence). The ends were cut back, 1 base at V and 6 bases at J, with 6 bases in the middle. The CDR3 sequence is CAWSAGAGELFF. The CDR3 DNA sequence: TGTGCCTGGAGTGCGGGGGCCGGGGAGCTGTTTTTT. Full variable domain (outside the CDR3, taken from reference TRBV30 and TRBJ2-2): SQTIHQWPATLVQPVGSPLSLECTVEGTSNPNLYWYRQAAGRGLQLLFYSVGIGQISSEVPQNLSASRPQDRQFILSSKKLLLSDSGFYLCAWSAGAGELFFGEGSRLTVL.

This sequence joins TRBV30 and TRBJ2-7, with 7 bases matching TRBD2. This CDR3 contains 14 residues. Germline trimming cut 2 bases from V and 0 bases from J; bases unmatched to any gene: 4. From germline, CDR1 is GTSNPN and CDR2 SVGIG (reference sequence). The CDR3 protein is CAWSPLAASYEQYF. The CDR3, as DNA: TGTGCCTGGAGTCCTCTAGCGGCCTCCTACGAGCAGTACTTC.

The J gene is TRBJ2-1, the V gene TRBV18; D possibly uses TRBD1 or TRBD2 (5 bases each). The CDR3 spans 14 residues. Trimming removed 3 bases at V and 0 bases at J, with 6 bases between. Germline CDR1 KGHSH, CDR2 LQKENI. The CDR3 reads CASSPGVSYNEQFF. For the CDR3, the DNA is TGTGCCAGCTCACCGGGGGTCTCCTACAATGAGCAGTTCTTC.

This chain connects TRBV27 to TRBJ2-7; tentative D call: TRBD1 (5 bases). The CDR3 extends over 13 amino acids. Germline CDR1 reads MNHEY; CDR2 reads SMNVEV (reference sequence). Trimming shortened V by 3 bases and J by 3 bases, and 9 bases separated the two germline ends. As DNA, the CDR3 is TGTGCCAGCAGTTTTAGACAGAACTACGAGCAGTACTTC. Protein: CASSFRQNYEQYF.

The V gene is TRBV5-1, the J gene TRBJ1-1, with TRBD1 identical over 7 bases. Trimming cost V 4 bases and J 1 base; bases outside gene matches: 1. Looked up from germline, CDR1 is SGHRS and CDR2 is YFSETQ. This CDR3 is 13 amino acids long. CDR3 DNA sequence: TGCGCCAGCAGCAAGGGGGCGAACACTGAAGCTTTCTTT. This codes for CASSKGANTEAFF.

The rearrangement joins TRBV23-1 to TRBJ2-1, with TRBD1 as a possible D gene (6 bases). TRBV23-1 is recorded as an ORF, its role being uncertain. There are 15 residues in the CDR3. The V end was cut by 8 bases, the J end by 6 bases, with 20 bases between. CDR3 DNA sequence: TGCGCCAGCTTCGGACAGAATGTTGTGGGCAATGAGCAGTTCTTC. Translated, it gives CASFGQNVVGNEQFF.

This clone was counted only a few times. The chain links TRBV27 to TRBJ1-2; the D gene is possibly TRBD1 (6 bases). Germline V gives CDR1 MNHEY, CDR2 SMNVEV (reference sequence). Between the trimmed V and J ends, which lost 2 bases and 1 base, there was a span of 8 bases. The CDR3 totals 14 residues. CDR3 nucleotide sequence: TGTGCCAGCAGTTTACAGGACAGTAACTATGGCTACACCTTC. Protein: CASSLQDSNYGYTF.

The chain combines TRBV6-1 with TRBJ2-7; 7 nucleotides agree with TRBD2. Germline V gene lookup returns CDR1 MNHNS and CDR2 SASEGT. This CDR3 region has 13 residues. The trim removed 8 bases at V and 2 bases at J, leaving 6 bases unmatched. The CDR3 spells CASSLSGTYEQYF. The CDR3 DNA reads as TGTGCCAGCTCCTTAAGCGGGACCTACGAGCAGTACTTC.

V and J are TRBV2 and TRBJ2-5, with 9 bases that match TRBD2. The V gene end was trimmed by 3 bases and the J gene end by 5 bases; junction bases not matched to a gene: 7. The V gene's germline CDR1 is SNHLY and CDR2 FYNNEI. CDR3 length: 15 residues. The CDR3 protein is CASSDDSGSVETQYF. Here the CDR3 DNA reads TGTGCCAGCAGTGATGATAGCGGGAGTGTCGAGACCCAGTACTTC.

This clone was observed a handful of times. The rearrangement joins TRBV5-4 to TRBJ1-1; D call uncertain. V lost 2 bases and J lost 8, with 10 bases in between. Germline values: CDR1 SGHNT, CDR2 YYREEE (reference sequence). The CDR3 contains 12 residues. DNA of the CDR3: TGTGCCAGCAGCTTCGAAGGTGACGAAGCTTTCTTT. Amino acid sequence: CASSFEGDEAFF.

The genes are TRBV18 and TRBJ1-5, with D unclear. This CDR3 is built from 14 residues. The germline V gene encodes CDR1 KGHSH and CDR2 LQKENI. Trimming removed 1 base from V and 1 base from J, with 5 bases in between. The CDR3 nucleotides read TGTGCCAGCTCACCACAGGAGAGCAATCAGCCCCAGCATTTT. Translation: CASSPQESNQPQHF.

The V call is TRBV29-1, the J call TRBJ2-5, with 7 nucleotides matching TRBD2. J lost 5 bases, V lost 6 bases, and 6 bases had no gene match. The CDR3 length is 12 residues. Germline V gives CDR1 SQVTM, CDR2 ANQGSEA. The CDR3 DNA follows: TGCAGCGTCAGCGGGCGGGAGGAGACCCAGTACTTC. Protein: CSVSGREETQYF.

The CDR3 coding sequence is TGTGCCAGCAGCGTAGCTACTTTCGGCGGCGAGCAGTACTTC. It codes for CASSVATFGGEQYF. V and J are TRBV9 and TRBJ2-7; no reliable D call. The CDR3 length is 14 residues. Trimming shortened V by 0 bases and J by 6 bases, and 13 bases separated the two germline ends. In germline, CDR1 is SGDLS, CDR2 YYNGEE.

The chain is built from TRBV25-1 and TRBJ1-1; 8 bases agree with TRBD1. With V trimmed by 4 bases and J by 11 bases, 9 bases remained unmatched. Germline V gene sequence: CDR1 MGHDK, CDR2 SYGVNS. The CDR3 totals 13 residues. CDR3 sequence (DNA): TGTGCCAGCAGTGGAGGGACAGGCTCGGGTGCTTTCTTT. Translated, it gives CASSGGTGSGAFF.